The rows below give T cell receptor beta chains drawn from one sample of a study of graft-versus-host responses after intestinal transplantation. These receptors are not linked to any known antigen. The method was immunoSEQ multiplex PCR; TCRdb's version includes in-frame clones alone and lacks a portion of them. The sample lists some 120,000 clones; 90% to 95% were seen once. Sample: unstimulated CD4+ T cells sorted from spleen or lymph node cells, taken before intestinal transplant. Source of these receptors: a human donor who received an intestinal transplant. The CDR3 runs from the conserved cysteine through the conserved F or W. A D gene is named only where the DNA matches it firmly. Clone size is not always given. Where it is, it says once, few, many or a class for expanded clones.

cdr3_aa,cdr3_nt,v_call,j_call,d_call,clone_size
CASRAGDRGKQYF,TGTGCCAGCAGAGCCGGGGACAGGGGAAAGCAGTACTTC,TRBV6-5,TRBJ2-7,TRBD1,once
CASSYGTGHGYTF,TGTGCCAGCAGTTACGGGACAGGACATGGCTACACCTTC,TRBV6-6,TRBJ1-2,TRBD1,few
CASRGGETQYF,TGTGCCAGCAGGGGAGGAGAGACCCAGTACTTC,TRBV2,TRBJ2-5,NA,NA
CASSFAGYEQFF,TGCGCCAGCAGCTTCGCGGGGTATGAGCAGTTCTTC,TRBV5-1,TRBJ2-1,NA,once
CASSREGDSNQPQHF,TGTGCCAGCAGTAGAGAGGGGGATAGCAATCAGCCCCAGCATTTT,TRBV6-1,TRBJ1-5,NA,NA
CASTPLGGSFDYGYTF,TGTGCCAGCACCCCTCTAGGGGGCTCCTTCGACTATGGCTACACCTTC,TRBV7-9,TRBJ1-2,TRBD1,NA
CASSQVGYSYTF,TGTGCCAGCAGCCAAGTCGGGTATAGCTACACCTTC,TRBV14,TRBJ1-2,NA,NA
CASSELGGRPNEQFF,TGTGCCAGCAGTGAGTTGGGGGGCCGCCCCAATGAGCAGTTCTTC,TRBV6-1,TRBJ2-1,NA,NA
CTRRQGMDTGELFF,TGCACCAGGAGACAGGGGATGGACACCGGGGAGCTGTTTTTT,TRBV1,TRBJ2-2,NA,NA
CASSGPGQTLAGELFF,TGTGCCAGTAGCGGACCGGGACAAACATTGGCCGGGGAGCTGTTTTTT,TRBV19,TRBJ2-2,NA,NA
CARSLARYHYGYTF,TGTGCCAGAAGCTTGGCACGGTATCACTATGGCTACACCTTC,TRBV5-3,TRBJ1-2,NA,NA
CASSLRTGVGYTF,TGTGCCAGCAGCCTCCGGACAGGCGTTGGCTACACCTTC,TRBV14,TRBJ1-2,TRBD1,NA
CVRSPLLQYNEQFF,TGTGTCAGAAGCCCCCTGTTACAGTACAATGAGCAGTTCTTC,TRBV7-5,TRBJ2-1,NA,NA
CASSAPGQGNQPQHF,TGTGCCAGTAGTGCACCGGGACAGGGCAATCAGCCCCAGCATTTT,TRBV19,TRBJ1-5,TRBD1,once
CASSLFWGSAQPQHF,TGTGCCAGCAGCTTATTTTGGGGTTCGGCTCAGCCCCAGCATTTT,TRBV7-2,TRBJ1-5,NA,NA
CAISDSGQPYEQYF,TGTGCCATCTCCGACTCGGGACAGCCCTACGAGCAGTACTTC,TRBV10-3,TRBJ2-7,TRBD1,NA